These 32 T cell receptor beta chains share one sample of origin, sequenced in a study of blood T cell repertoires in COVID-19. Sequencing used immunoSEQ multiplex PCR; TCRdb keeps in-frame clones, though not all of them. The sample lists 290,000 or so clones, 75% to 90% occurring once. Sequencing input: peripheral blood. These receptors originate from a young man with active or convalescent COVID-19.

In its sample, this clone was seen a few times. This chain joins TRBV6-5 and TRBJ1-1; 7 bases align to TRBD1. The CDR3 is 15 residues long. V lost 7 bases and J lost 1; bases outside the gene matches: 9. From germline, CDR1 is MNHEY and CDR2 SVGAGI. The CDR3 reads CASNRGGTANTEAFF. In DNA, the CDR3 is TGTGCCAGCAACCGCGGGGGGACAGCGAACACTGAAGCTTTCTTT.

This chain joins TRBV15 and TRBJ2-7, with D unresolved. V shed 0 bases and J shed 6 bases, with 12 bases lying between them. CDR1 is LNHNV and CDR2 is YYDKDF in the germline V gene (reference sequence). The CDR3 runs 14 residues. As DNA, the CDR3 is TGTGCCACCAGCAGAGACCAACAAGGCGGCGAGCAGTACTTC. Residues: CATSRDQQGGEQYF.

The V and J genes are TRBV12-3 or TRBV12-4 and TRBJ1-4; D is possibly TRBD1 (6 bases). The CDR3 length is 12 residues. Trimming took 6 bases from V and 10 from J, leaving 12 bases between them. CDR3 protein: CASRTQGGKLFF. In DNA form, the CDR3 reads TGTGCCAGCAGAACACAGGGTGGAAAACTGTTTTTT.

The V and J genes are TRBV27 and TRBJ1-1; D not resolved. V gave up 0 bases and J gave up 10 bases, with 12 bases separating them. The CDR3 runs to 13 residues. Germline V lookup: CDR1 MNHEY, CDR2 SMNVEV (reference sequence). CDR3 region: CASSLSEGWTAFF. The DNA of the CDR3 is TGTGCCAGCAGTTTATCGGAGGGTTGGACAGCTTTCTTT.

The chain combines TRBV5-6 with TRBJ1-2; D is undetermined. CDR3 size: 13 residues. Trimming stripped 4 bases from V and 5 bases from J, with 12 bases between. Looked up from germline, CDR1 is SGHDT and CDR2 is YYEEEE. The CDR3 sequence: CASSKEVQYGYTF. CDR3 in DNA: TGTGCCAGCAGCAAGGAGGTTCAGTATGGCTACACCTTC.

This chain's CDR3 is CASSQGGGGTNEQFF. CDR3 coding DNA: TGCGCCAGCAGCCAAGGGGGCGGGGGGACCAATGAGCAGTTCTTC. This sequence joins TRBV4-1 and TRBJ2-1, with 8 bases that match TRBD2. V shed 1 base, J shed 6 bases, and the junction held 5 bases outside the gene matches. The germline gives CDR1 MGHRA, CDR2 YSYEKL. This CDR3 has 15 amino acids.

This clone has more than one count but fewer than ten. The rearrangement uses TRBV4-1 and TRBJ2-5; 14 bases align to TRBD2. Trimming removed 4 bases from V and 3 bases from J; junction bases left unmatched: 19. The CDR3 length is 21 residues. The germline CDR1 and CDR2 sequences are MGHRA and YSYEKL. This chain's CDR3 is CASSRKEGGGLGLAGEETQYF. The CDR3 DNA reads as TGCGCCAGCAGCCGGAAGGAAGGCGGAGGTTTGGGACTAGCGGGAGAAGAGACCCAGTACTTC.

The chain employs TRBV6-2 or TRBV6-3 and TRBJ1-1; D is undetermined. V was trimmed by 2 bases and J by 4 bases, leaving 11 bases between them. CDR3 length: 14 amino acids. Germline loops: CDR1 MNHEY, CDR2 SVGEGT. The DNA for the CDR3 is TGTGCCAGCAGTTACACTGATGGGAGCACTGAAGCTTTCTTT. It encodes CASSYTDGSTEAFF.

As regards this clone: With a much larger clone just one base away, this may be a read error. V gene TRBV7-2 combines with J gene TRBJ2-2; 8 bases map to TRBD1. V shed 6 bases, J shed 1 base, and the junction held 4 bases outside the gene matches. The CDR3 length is 15 residues. Germline V gene sequence: CDR1 SGHTA, CDR2 FQGNSA. The chain's CDR3 is CASRPGTGNTGELFF. The CDR3 DNA follows: TGTGCCAGCAGACCCGGGACAGGGAACACCGGGGAGCTGTTTTTT.

The rearrangement joins TRBV28 to TRBJ1-2, with 7 positions matching TRBD1. J gave up 0 bases and V 6 bases, and 13 bases lay outside the gene matches. There are 17 residues in the CDR3. Germline lookup yields CDR1 MDHEN and CDR2 SYDVKM. The CDR3, as DNA: TGTGCCAGCAGACTACCTACAGGGGTGGGAGCTAACTATGGCTACACCTTC. Residues: CASRLPTGVGANYGYTF.

This clone has just a few counts. The chain has TRBV6-2 or TRBV6-3 and TRBJ1-2; 7 nucleotides agree with TRBD1. The CDR3 is made up of 14 amino acids. The V gene's germline CDR1 is MNHEY and CDR2 SVGEGT. With V trimmed by 5 bases and J by 4 bases, 7 bases remained unmatched. The CDR3 loop reads CASSNAGQFYGYTF. CDR3 in DNA: TGTGCCAGCAGTAACGCGGGACAGTTCTATGGCTACACCTTC.

This sequence joins TRBV7-2 and TRBJ1-6; D is undetermined. CDR1 and CDR2 (germline): SGHTA, FQGNSA. V was pared by 0 bases and J by 7 bases, with 4 bases between. The CDR3 extends over 13 amino acids. The CDR3 loop reads CASSLARNSPLHF. The CDR3 DNA follows: TGTGCCAGCAGCTTAGCGCGAAATTCACCCCTCCACTTT.

The chain links TRBV5-1 to TRBJ1-4; possible D gene TRBD1, 5 bases. The CDR3 extends over 15 amino acids. CDR1 SGHRS and CDR2 YFSETQ come from the germline V gene. With 0 bases removed from V and 7 bases from J, the gap between germline ends came to 13 bases. Here the CDR3 DNA reads TGCGCCAGCAGCTTGGTTGGGGGGAGCGGTGAAAAACTGTTTTTT. This encodes CASSLVGGSGEKLFF.

V and J are TRBV5-1 and TRBJ2-6; the match to TRBD1 covers 9 bases. The junction had 8 bases not matched to a gene; V was cut back by 7 bases and J by 6 bases. Germline V gene lookup returns CDR1 SGHRS and CDR2 YFSETQ. This CDR3 is 15 amino acids long. In DNA, the CDR3 is TGCGCCAGCGGGACAGGGACTCTTACGGCCAACGTCCTGACTTTC. Protein sequence: CASGTGTLTANVLTF. The whole variable domain, filled in from reference TRBV5-1 and TRBJ2-6, reads KAGVTQTPRYLIKTRGQQVTLSCSPISGHRSVSWYQQTPGQGLQFLFEYFSETQRNKGNFPGRFSGRQFSNSRSEMNVSTLELGDSALYLCASGTGTLTANVLTFGAGSRLTVL.

The chain has TRBV9 and TRBJ2-1; TRBD2 is a possible D gene (5 bases). The CDR3 length is 11 residues. V was clipped by 7 bases and J by 7 bases, with 9 bases between them. Germline CDR1 reads SGDLS; CDR2 reads YYNGEE. The CDR3 protein is CASGLFNEQFF. DNA for the CDR3: TGTGCCAGCGGACTTTTTAATGAGCAGTTCTTC.

This sequence joins TRBV7-6 and TRBJ2-1; 7 bases match TRBD2. Germline assignment: CDR1 SGHVS and CDR2 FNYEAQ. The CDR3 totals 15 residues. After removal of 1 base from V and 6 bases from J, the junction contained 6 bases not matched to a gene. The CDR3 DNA reads as TGTGCCAGCAGCTTAGGGTGGGGAGGGCGCAATGAGCAGTTCTTC. It yields the protein CASSLGWGGRNEQFF.

This chain joins TRBV3-1 (or the pseudogene TRBV3-2) and TRBJ2-7, with a tentative D call TRBD1 (6 bases). The CDR3 has 16 amino acids. In germline, CDR1 is LGHDT, CDR2 YNNKEL (reference sequence). The ends were cut back, 4 bases at V and 0 bases at J, with 16 bases in the middle. The CDR3 reads CASSRFTGTRSYEQYF. CDR3 coding DNA: TGTGCCAGCAGCCGATTTACAGGGACCCGCTCCTACGAGCAGTACTTC.

The chain carries TRBV7-9 and TRBJ2-5; 11 bases are a match to TRBD2. CDR1 is SEHNR and CDR2 is FQNEAQ in the germline V gene (reference sequence). Trimming at V came to 4 bases and at J to 3 bases, leaving 7 bases not matched to a gene. This CDR3 comprises 16 residues. The CDR3 protein is CASSSISGGEEETQYF. The CDR3 DNA reads as TGTGCCAGCAGCTCGATTAGCGGGGGGGAAGAAGAGACCCAGTACTTC.

Comments on this clone: At one end the junction does not follow the germline gene, possibly because of a read error. V is TRBV7-9 and J is TRBJ1-2; no clear D. Germline V lookup: CDR1 SEHNR, CDR2 FQNEAQ (reference sequence). The CDR3 is made up of 12 amino acids. CDR3 coding DNA: TGTGCCAGCAACTTAGAGGAAGGCGGGAAGTACTTC. This gives the protein CASNLEEGGKYF.

This clone was counted a few times. V usage is TRBV7-9 and J usage is TRBJ2-7; no definite D call. From germline, CDR1 is SEHNR and CDR2 FQNEAQ (reference sequence). V shed 5 bases and J shed 4 bases, with 6 bases lying between them. This CDR3 contains 11 residues. The CDR3 DNA reads as TGTGCCAGCAGCCCTACTTACGAGCAGTACTTC. Translation gives CASSPTYEQYF.

The chain carries TRBV27 and TRBJ2-2; unclear D gene. Germline CDR1 reads MNHEY; CDR2 reads SMNVEV (reference sequence). The CDR3 is made up of 12 amino acids. V lost 3 bases, J lost 4 bases, and 3 bases lay in between. Here the CDR3 DNA reads TGTGCCAGCAGTTTCGGCACCGGGGAGCTGTTTTTT. This gives the protein CASSFGTGELFF.

This clone was seen only a few times. The chain combines TRBV7-9 with TRBJ2-2, with D maybe TRBD1 (6 bases). CDR1 SEHNR and CDR2 FQNEAQ come from the germline V gene (reference sequence). CDR3 size: 13 residues. V was trimmed by 6 bases and J by 6 bases, leaving 11 bases between them. The CDR3 DNA sequence: TGTGCCAGCAGGGATACAGGGCCCGGGGAGCTGTTTTTT. It is translated as CASRDTGPGELFF.

The V and J genes are TRBV24-1 and TRBJ2-3; 10 positions agree with TRBD2. The CDR3 covers 15 residues. The germline V gene has CDR1 KGHDR and CDR2 SFDVKD. J lost 6 bases, V lost 2 bases, and 4 bases had no gene match. The CDR3 sequence: CATSDSQLAGDTQYF. Here the CDR3 DNA reads TGTGCCACCAGTGATTCTCAACTAGCGGGGGATACGCAGTATTTT.

J is TRBJ2-5 and V is TRBV5-1; 10 bases align to TRBD1. V shed 3 bases, J shed 5 bases, and the junction held 10 bases outside the gene matches. There are 16 residues in the CDR3. CDR1 is SGHRS and CDR2 is YFSETQ in the germline V gene. The CDR3 loop is CASSWGDRGVVETQYF. The CDR3 nucleotides are TGCGCCAGCAGCTGGGGGGACAGGGGAGTGGTGGAGACCCAGTACTTC.

The gene calls are TRBV2 and TRBJ2-1; 13 bases are shared with TRBD2. Germline V gene sequence: CDR1 SNHLY, CDR2 FYNNEI. The V gene end was trimmed by 6 bases and the J gene end by 8 bases; junction bases not matched to a gene: 7. This CDR3 comprises 15 residues. CDR3 loop: CASSTRTSGSDEQFF. The CDR3 bases are TGTGCCAGCAGCACCCGGACTAGCGGGAGTGATGAGCAGTTCTTC.

This clone was observed a few times. J is TRBJ1-1 and V is TRBV28, with TRBD1 matching over 8 bases. The CDR3 runs to 18 residues. V was pared by 5 bases and J by 1 base, with 15 bases of the junction left unmatched. Germline V CDR1 and CDR2: MDHEN, SYDVKM. The CDR3 DNA reads as TGTGCCAGCAGTCCGTATCCTGAAGTAGGACAGGGGAACACTGAAGCTTTCTTT. Amino acids: CASSPYPEVGQGNTEAFF.

V is TRBV11-2 and J is TRBJ2-7; TRBD1 matches 12 bases. The CDR3 is 15 amino acids. The V gene end was trimmed by 5 bases and the J gene end by 6 bases; junction bases not matched to a gene: 8. Per germline, CDR1 SGHAT and CDR2 FQNNGV. CDR3 protein: CASSAGGTGGSEQYF. CDR3 bases: TGTGCCAGCAGCGCCGGAGGGACAGGGGGCTCCGAGCAGTACTTC.

The chain links TRBV7-8 to TRBJ1-5; 8 bases line up with TRBD1. V lost 5 bases to trimming and J lost 13 bases; unmatched junction nucleotides: 7. The CDR3 runs 12 residues. In germline, CDR1 is SGHVS, CDR2 FQNEAQ. CDR3 loop: CASSPRTGSQHF. CDR3 DNA: TGTGCCAGCAGCCCACGGACAGGGTCACAGCATTTT.

The V gene is TRBV2, the J gene TRBJ1-1; the match to TRBD1 covers 11 bases. The germline V gene encodes CDR1 SNHLY and CDR2 FYNNEI. J lost 5 bases, V lost 6 bases, and 8 bases had no gene match. The CDR3 runs to 15 residues. The CDR3 DNA reads TGTGCCAGCAGCGACCGGACAGGGGGCCGGACTGAAGCTTTCTTT. This gives the protein CASSDRTGGRTEAFF. The full variable domain, its missing parts supplied by reference TRBV2 and TRBJ1-1, is EPEVTQTPSHQVTQMGQEVILRCVPISNHLYFYWYRQILGQKVEFLVSFYNNEISEKSEIFDDQFSVERPDGSNFTLKIRSTKLEDSAMYFCASSDRTGGRTEAFFGQGTRLTVV.

V usage is TRBV27 and J usage is TRBJ1-1; a possible D gene is TRBD1 (5 bases). The germline V gene encodes CDR1 MNHEY and CDR2 SMNVEV (reference sequence). The CDR3 contains 12 residues. The V end lost 10 bases, the J end lost 3 bases, and 12 bases lay between the germline ends. As DNA, the CDR3 is TGTGCCACCCCGGGGGGGGACACTGAAGCTTTCTTT. It yields the protein CATPGGDTEAFF.

The V and J genes are TRBV29-1 and TRBJ1-1; 9 positions agree with TRBD1. V shed 4 bases and J 0 bases; nucleotides not matched to a gene: 6. The CDR3 consists of 15 residues. The germline V gene encodes CDR1 SQVTM and CDR2 ANQGSEA. In DNA, the CDR3 is TGCAGCGTTGGGGGACAGGGTGCGATGAACACTGAAGCTTTCTTT. Translated, it gives CSVGGQGAMNTEAFF.

This rearrangement joins TRBV7-6 to TRBJ1-1; TRBD1 matches 9 bases. Germline lookup yields CDR1 SGHVS and CDR2 FNYEAQ. The J segment lost 1 base and the V segment lost 4 bases, leaving 1 base of the junction unmatched. CDR3 length: 14 amino acids. As DNA, the CDR3 is TGTGCCAGCAGCTGGGGACAGGGGAACACTGAAGCTTTCTTT. It encodes CASSWGQGNTEAFF. Combining the CDR3 with reference TRBV7-6 and TRBJ1-1 gives the whole variable domain GAGVSQSPRYKVTKRGQDVALRCDPISGHVSLYWYRQALGQGPEFLTYFNYEAQQDKSGLPNDRFSAERPEGSISTLTIQRTEQRDSAMYRCASSWGQGNTEAFFGQGTRLTVV.